The T cell receptor (beta chain) under discussion was sequenced for a study of human T cells and chemical hapten exposure. Time point meaning: patch test 3, about 24 weeks after DPC sensitization. Treatment here: therapeutic diphenylcyclopropenone sensitization with weekly scalp DPC. V was cut by 6 bases and J by 1 base, with 9 bases left in between. This CDR3 comprises 13 residues. CDR1 SNHLY and CDR2 FYNNEI come from the germline V gene. This clonotype was detected only a few times. One entry per CDR3 protein results from TCRdb running MiXCR on the RACE reads. The sample carries tens of thousands of distinct CDR3 sequences, roughly 11% recorded once.

The sample consisted of whole blood, taken in connection with sensitization to the hapten diphenylcyclopropenone (DPC). The TCR sequence derives from a woman aged 45-65 years with alopecia areata. Some clones in this sample may be carry-over from other donors' samples. The gene calls are TRBV2 and TRBJ2-5; D may be TRBD1 (6 bases). The CDR3 here is CASSPDSQETQYF. CDR3 nucleotide sequence: TGTGCCAGCAGCCCGGACAGCCAAGAGACCCAGTACTTC. Filled out from reference TRBV2 and TRBJ2-5, the complete variable domain reads EPEVTQTPSHQVTQMGQEVILRCVPISNHLYFYWYRQILGQKVEFLVSFYNNEISEKSEIFDDQFSVERPDGSNFTLKIRSTKLEDSAMYFCASSPDSQETQYFGPGTRLLVL.